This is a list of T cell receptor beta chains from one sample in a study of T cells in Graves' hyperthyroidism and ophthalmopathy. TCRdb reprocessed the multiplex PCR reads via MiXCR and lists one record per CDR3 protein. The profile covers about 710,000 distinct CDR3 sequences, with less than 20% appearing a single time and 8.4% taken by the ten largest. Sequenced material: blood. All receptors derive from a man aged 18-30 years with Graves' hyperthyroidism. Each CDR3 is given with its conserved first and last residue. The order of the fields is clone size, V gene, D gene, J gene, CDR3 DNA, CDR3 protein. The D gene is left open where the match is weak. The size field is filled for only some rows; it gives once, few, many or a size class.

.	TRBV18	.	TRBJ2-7	TGTGCCAGCTCACCATCGACAGGATCCCTCGCCTACGAGCAGTACTTC	CASSPSTGSLAYEQYF
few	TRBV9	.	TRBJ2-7	TGTGCCAGCAGCGCCGGCCTAGGTGGGAGCCGATCCTACGAGCAGTACTTC	CASSAGLGGSRSYEQYF
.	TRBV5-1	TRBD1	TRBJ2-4	TGCGCCAGCAGCCTCCGGGACAGGTCAAAAAACATTCAGTACTTC	CASSLRDRSKNIQYF
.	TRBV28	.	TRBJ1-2	TGTGCCAGCAGTTTATGGGCGAGGGCGCGGGGCTACACCTTC	CASSLWARARGYTF
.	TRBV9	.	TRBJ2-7	TGTGCCAGCAGCTTTCCTAGCTGGAGGGCCTGCGACGAGCAGTACTTC	CASSFPSWRACDEQYF
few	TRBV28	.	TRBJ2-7	TGTGCCAGCAGTCCTATGGGGACATTCTCCTACGAGCAGTACTTC	CASSPMGTFSYEQYF
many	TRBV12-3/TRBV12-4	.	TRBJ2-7	TGTGCCAGCACCTTTACAGGGAGGGTCCACGAGCAGTACTTC	CASTFTGRVHEQYF
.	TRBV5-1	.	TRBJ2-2	TGCGCCAGCAGCTCGGGACACCTTATCGGGGAGCTGTTTTTT	CASSSGHLIGELFF
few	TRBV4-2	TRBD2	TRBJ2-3	TGTGCCAGCAGCCGGTCGGGACTAGCGGAGAGCACAGATACGCAGTATTTT	CASSRSGLAESTDTQYF
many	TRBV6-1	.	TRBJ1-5	TGTGCCAGCAGTGAAATAAGGGTACAGCCCCAGCATTTT	CASSEIRVQPQHF
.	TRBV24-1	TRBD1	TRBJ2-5	TGTGCCACCAGTGATAGAGGGACAGGGCTACGAGAGACCCAGTACTTC	CATSDRGTGLRETQYF
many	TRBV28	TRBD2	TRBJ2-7	TGTGCCAGCAGTTTATCTAGCGGGAGCCACGAGCAGTACTTC	CASSLSSGSHEQYF
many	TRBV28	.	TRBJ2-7	TGTGCCAGCAGTAAGCGCCACACAGGCTCCTACGAGCAGTACTTC	CASSKRHTGSYEQYF
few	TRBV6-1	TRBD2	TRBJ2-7	TGTGCCACCATGGACGGGACTAGCGGGAGGAGTGAGCAGTACTTC	CATMDGTSGRSEQYF
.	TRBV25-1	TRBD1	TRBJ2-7	TGTGCCAGCCTCAGGGGGCGTATATACGAGCAGTACTTC	CASLRGRIYEQYF
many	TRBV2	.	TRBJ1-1	TGTGCCAGCAGTGGACAGAACACTGAAGCTTTCTTT	CASSGQNTEAFF
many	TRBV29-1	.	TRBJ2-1	TGCAGCGTTGAAGCACTAATAGCTTCCTACAATGAGCAGTTCTTC	CSVEALIASYNEQFF
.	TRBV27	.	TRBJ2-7	TGTGCCAGCAGCCTCCACGGACTATCCTACGAGCAGTACTTC	CASSLHGLSYEQYF
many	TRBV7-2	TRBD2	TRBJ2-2	TGTGCCAGCAGCTTAGTGGGACTAGTAACCGGGGAGCTGTTTTTT	CASSLVGLVTGELFF
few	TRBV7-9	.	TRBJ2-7	TGTGCCGGCAGCTCCCTTTTAGCGGAATACGAGCAGTACTTC	CAGSSLLAEYEQYF
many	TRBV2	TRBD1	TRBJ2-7	TGTGCCTCTCAGGGGGACTCCTACGAGCAGTACTTC	CASQGDSYEQYF
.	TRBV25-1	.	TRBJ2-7	TGTGCCAGCGCGGGACGGCAGTCCTACGAGCAGTACTTC	CASAGRQSYEQYF
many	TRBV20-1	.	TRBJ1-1	TGCAGTGCTAGACCTTTAGACAGGACGAACACTGAAGCTTTCTTT	CSARPLDRTNTEAFF
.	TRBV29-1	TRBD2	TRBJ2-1	TGCAGCGTCGATCCCACCCTAGCGGAACTGTACAATGAGCAGTTCTTC	CSVDPTLAELYNEQFF
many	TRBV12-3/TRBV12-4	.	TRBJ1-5	TGTGCCAGCAGTTCCATGGGTCCTCCGGCGGGGCGTAACAATCAGCCCCAGCATTTT	CASSSMGPPAGRNNQPQHF
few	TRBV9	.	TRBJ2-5	TGTGCCAGCAGCGCCCCGGGAGAGACCCAGTACTTC	CASSAPGETQYF
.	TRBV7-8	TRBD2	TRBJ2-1	TGTGCCAGCAGCCCTCTACTGGGCGGGAGCTACAATGAGCAGTTCTTC	CASSPLLGGSYNEQFF
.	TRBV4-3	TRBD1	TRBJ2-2	TGCGCCAGCAGCCATCGACAGGGTAACACCGGGGAGCTGTTTTTT	CASSHRQGNTGELFF
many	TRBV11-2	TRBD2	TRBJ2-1	TGTGCCAGCAGCTCTTGGCGGGGGGACAATGAGCAGTTCTTC	CASSSWRGDNEQFF
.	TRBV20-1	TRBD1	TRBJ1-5	TGCAGTGCTAGCCCCGGACAGGGCAATCAGCCCCAGCATTTT	CSASPGQGNQPQHF
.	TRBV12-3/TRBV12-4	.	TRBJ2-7	TGTGCCAGCAGTTTTAGGGTAATGTCCTACGAGCAGTACTTC	CASSFRVMSYEQYF
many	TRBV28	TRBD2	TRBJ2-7	TGTGCCAGCAGTCGACTAGCGGGAGGATTGTACGAGCAGTACTTC	CASSRLAGGLYEQYF
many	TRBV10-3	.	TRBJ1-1	TGTGCCATCAGTGCCCGGGAGGTGAACACTGAAGCTTTCTTT	CAISAREVNTEAFF
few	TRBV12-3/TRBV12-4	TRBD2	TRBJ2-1	TGTGCCAGCAGTTTGATTAGACTAGCGGGAGTCTATGAGCAGTTCTTC	CASSLIRLAGVYEQFF
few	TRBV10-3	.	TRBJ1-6	TGTGCCATCGGCAGTTCTCTCAATTCACCCCTCCACTTT	CAIGSSLNSPLHF
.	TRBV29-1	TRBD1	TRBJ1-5	TGCAGCGTTGAGGGGACAGGGGGCCTGGCCCAGCATTTT	CSVEGTGGLAQHF
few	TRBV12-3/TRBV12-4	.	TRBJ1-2	TGTGCCAGCAGTTTATCAGTTTGGGCAGCTAACTATGGCTACACCTTC	CASSLSVWAANYGYTF
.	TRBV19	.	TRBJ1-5	TGTGCCAGTAGTATTAGTCGGCGGGAACCCCAGCATTTT	CASSISRREPQHF
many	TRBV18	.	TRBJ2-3	TGTGCCAGCTCACAAACCCTCGGGGTCGGAGATACGCAGTATTTT	CASSQTLGVGDTQYF
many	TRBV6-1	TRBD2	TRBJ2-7	TGTGCCAGCAGTCACGGGGGGAATCTGAACGAGCAGTACTTC	CASSHGGNLNEQYF
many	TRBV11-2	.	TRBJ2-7	TGTGCCAGCAGCTTCGGTCAGGGACTCTACGAGCAGTACTTC	CASSFGQGLYEQYF
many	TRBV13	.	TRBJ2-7	TGTGCCAGCAGCTTCTCGTCGGGGACCTACGTGGAGCAGTACTTC	CASSFSSGTYVEQYF
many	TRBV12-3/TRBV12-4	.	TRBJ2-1	TGTGCCAGCAGTTCGGACGCTGCGTACAATGAGCAGTTCTTC	CASSSDAAYNEQFF
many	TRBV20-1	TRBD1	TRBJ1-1	TGCAGTGCTAGAGAACAGGGGGCTAACACTGAAGCTTTCTTT	CSAREQGANTEAFF
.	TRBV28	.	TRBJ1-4	TGTGCCAGCAGTCTCATCACAACAGCGAGGGGAGAAAAACTGTTTTTT	CASSLITTARGEKLFF
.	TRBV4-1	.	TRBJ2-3	TGCGCCAGCAAAAGAAACGGGGCAGATACGCAGTATTTT	CASKRNGADTQYF
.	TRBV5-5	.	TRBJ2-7	TGTGCCAGCAGCCCTCGTATAGGCGGTATCACAGAGGAGCAGTACTTC	CASSPRIGGITEEQYF
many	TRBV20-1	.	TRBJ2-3	TGCAGTGCTAAGGCAGGTTCTAGCACAGATACGCAGTATTTT	CSAKAGSSTDTQYF
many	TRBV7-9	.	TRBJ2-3	TGTGCCAGCAGCTTAGTAGGGCTATGGCAGCAGGACCCATCCACAGATACGCAGTATTTT	CASSLVGLWQQDPSTDTQYF
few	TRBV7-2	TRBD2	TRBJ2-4	TGTGCCAGCAGCGGCGGACTAGCCGACATTCAGTACTTC	CASSGGLADIQYF
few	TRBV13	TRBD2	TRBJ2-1	TGTGCCAGCAGCTTAGTTCCGGGACTAGCGGCTCAGGGTAATGAGCAGTTCTTC	CASSLVPGLAAQGNEQFF
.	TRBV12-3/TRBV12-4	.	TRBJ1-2	TGTGCCAGCAGTTTAGACCCTGCCGGACTAAACTATGGCTACACCTTC	CASSLDPAGLNYGYTF
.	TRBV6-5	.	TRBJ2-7	TGTGCCAGCAGTTACTGGGCGGGGCCCTCCTACGAGCAGTACTTC	CASSYWAGPSYEQYF
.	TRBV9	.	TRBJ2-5	TGTGCCAGCAGCGTCGGGGCCGTCGGGGGAGAGACCCAGTACTTC	CASSVGAVGGETQYF
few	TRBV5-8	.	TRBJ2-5	TGTGCCAGCACCCGCGGCCCAAGGGAGGAGACCCAGTACTTC	CASTRGPREETQYF